These T cell receptor beta chains were read from a single sample in a study of T cells in Graves' hyperthyroidism and ophthalmopathy. TCRdb reanalysed the multiplex PCR reads using MiXCR and keeps one entry per CDR3 protein. The sample shows roughly 150,000 distinct CDR3 sequences, about 9.4% of them seen only once. The sequenced sample consisted of blood. The receptors here all came from a woman in her late teens or twenties with Graves' hyperthyroidism that later progressed to Graves' ophthalmopathy. Each CDR3 is given with its conserved first and last residue. A D gene is named only where the DNA matches it firmly. The listing skips clone size in some rows; elsewhere it reads once, few, many or a size class.

clone_size	v_call	d_call	j_call	cdr3_aa	cdr3_nt
-	TRBV5-4	TRBD1	TRBJ1-3	CASSGQGQPPNTIYF	TGTGCCAGCAGCGGGCAGGGACAGCCACCAAACACCATATATTTT
many	TRBV19	-	TRBJ1-4	CASSIGQLNEKLFF	TGTGCCAGTAGTATAGGACAGCTGAATGAAAAACTGTTTTTT
few	TRBV25-1	TRBD1	TRBJ2-2	CASSEGTGDWGGELFF	TGTGCCAGCAGTGAAGGGACAGGCGATTGGGGCGGGGAGCTGTTTTTT
many	TRBV27	TRBD2	TRBJ2-3	CASKEGTSGIPQYF	TGTGCCAGTAAAGAGGGCACTAGCGGGATTCCGCAGTATTTT
-	TRBV29-1	TRBD1	TRBJ2-7	CSVVTGADYEQYF	TGCAGCGTAGTGACAGGGGCCGACTACGAGCAGTACTTC
many	TRBV30	TRBD2	TRBJ2-1	CAWSVQGGVDEQFF	TGTGCCTGGAGTGTGCAGGGAGGGGTAGATGAGCAGTTCTTC
-	TRBV4-1	-	TRBJ2-7	CARSRDLSYEQYF	TGCGCCAGGAGCCGGGACCTCTCCTACGAGCAGTACTTC
-	TRBV20-1	TRBD2	TRBJ2-1	CSALSGRAYNEQFF	TGCAGTGCTTTGAGCGGGAGGGCCTACAATGAGCAGTTCTTC
many	TRBV7-9	-	TRBJ1-2	CASSSSGDWLVGYTF	TGTGCCAGCAGCTCCTCAGGGGACTGGTTGGTTGGCTACACCTTC
-	TRBV10-2	-	TRBJ2-6	CATRKGRQGGSGANVLTF	TGCGCCACCCGGAAAGGGAGACAAGGAGGCTCTGGGGCCAACGTCCTGACTTTC
few	TRBV4-1	-	TRBJ2-1	CASSPGLHNEQFF	TGCGCCAGCAGCCCGGGACTTCACAATGAGCAGTTCTTC
many	TRBV7-9	TRBD2	TRBJ2-3	CASSRPSSGRTTRTDTQYF	TGTGCCAGCAGCCGCCCTTCTAGCGGGAGAACGACGCGGACAGATACGCAGTATTTT
many	TRBV2	-	TRBJ1-2	CASSEWDRDDYGYTF	TGTGCCAGCAGTGAATGGGACCGAGACGACTATGGCTACACCTTC
many	TRBV6-2/TRBV6-3	-	TRBJ2-5	CASSPGTHGETQYF	TGTGCCAGCAGTCCCGGCACCCACGGGGAGACCCAGTACTTC
many	TRBV2	-	TRBJ2-1	CASSGDGSNEQFF	TGTGCCAGCAGTGGAGACGGTAGCAATGAGCAGTTCTTC
many	TRBV10-1	TRBD1	TRBJ2-3	CASSESLWTGATDTQYF	TGCGCCAGCAGTGAGTCCCTTTGGACAGGGGCCACAGATACGCAGTATTTT
few	TRBV5-6	-	TRBJ2-5	CASSGVRSETQYF	TGTGCCAGCAGCGGCGTTCGGTCGGAGACCCAGTACTTC
-	TRBV6-6	-	TRBJ2-6	CASSYSFRAGANVLTF	TGTGCCAGCAGTTACTCGTTCAGGGCTGGGGCCAACGTCCTGACTTTC
-	TRBV5-6	-	TRBJ1-1	CASSLAGGPGNTEALF	TGTGCCAGCAGCTTGGCCGGAGGACCCGGGAACACTGAAGCTCTCTTT
many	TRBV12-3/TRBV12-4	TRBD1	TRBJ1-1	CASSQTGDRGTEAFF	TGTGCCAGCAGTCAAACAGGGGATCGGGGCACTGAAGCTTTCTTT
-	TRBV30	-	TRBJ1-4	CAWSTRGLGAQVEKLFF	TGTGCCTGGAGTACCCGAGGATTGGGGGCTCAAGTCGAAAAACTGTTTTTT
many	TRBV2	-	TRBJ1-2	CASSGWGHPNYGYTF	TGTGCCAGCAGTGGTTGGGGCCATCCTAACTATGGCTACACCTTC
many	TRBV15	-	TRBJ1-1	CATSRGGQANTEAFF	TGTGCCACCAGCAGAGGAGGGCAGGCGAACACTGAAGCTTTCTTT
many	TRBV20-1	TRBD2	TRBJ2-7	CSARDDFATSGGSTYEQYF	TGCAGTGCTAGAGATGACTTCGCGACCAGCGGGGGCTCAACCTACGAGCAGTACTTC
many	TRBV6-2/TRBV6-3	-	TRBJ2-7	CASSYSRGGGHSYEQYF	TGTGCCAGCAGTTACTCACGTGGGGGGGGCCACTCCTACGAGCAGTACTTC
many	TRBV20-1	-	TRBJ1-1	CSARVGGTNTEAFF	TGCAGTGCTAGAGTTGGGGGGACGAACACTGAAGCTTTCTTT
many	TRBV27	TRBD1	TRBJ1-1	CASSPWTGGNTEAFF	TGTGCCAGCAGTCCCTGGACAGGGGGGAACACTGAAGCTTTCTTT
many	TRBV29-1	-	TRBJ2-1	CSVAVNEQFF	TGCAGCGTCGCAGTTAATGAGCAGTTCTTC
many	TRBV2	-	TRBJ1-2	CASSEREGGVFGYTF	TGTGCCAGCAGTGAACGCGAGGGGGGGGTATTTGGCTACACCTTC
few	TRBV9	TRBD2	TRBJ2-5	CASSVAAPGGETQYF	TGTGCCAGCAGCGTAGCTGCTCCGGGGGGAGAGACCCAGTACTTC
many	TRBV5-5	TRBD2	TRBJ2-1	CASSFSGMEQFF	TGTGCCAGCAGCTTTAGCGGGATGGAGCAGTTCTTC
many	TRBV20-1	TRBD1	TRBJ2-5	CSARALGTAEETQYF	TGCAGTGCTAGAGCTCTAGGGACAGCCGAAGAGACCCAGTACTTC
many	TRBV6-2/TRBV6-3	TRBD1	TRBJ1-1	CASSYRQGAITEAFF	TGTGCCAGCAGTTATCGGCAGGGGGCAATCACTGAAGCTTTCTTT
-	TRBV30	TRBD2	TRBJ2-3	CAWSVFTSGGRDTQYF	TGTGCCTGGAGTGTATTTACTAGCGGGGGACGAGATACGCAGTATTTT
many	TRBV7-9	-	TRBJ2-7	CASSSPITDYEQYF	TGTGCCAGCAGCTCCCCCATAACAGACTACGAGCAGTACTTC
-	TRBV10-2	-	TRBJ2-2	CASRTGSGAGELFF	TGCGCCAGCAGAACAGGGAGCGGCGCCGGGGAGCTGTTTTTT
many	TRBV28	-	TRBJ1-5	CASRPTRSNQPQHF	TGTGCCAGCAGACCCACACGAAGCAATCAGCCCCAGCATTTT
many	TRBV29-1	TRBD2	TRBJ2-3	CSVSGGRYDTQYF	TGCAGCGTAAGTGGCGGGAGATATGATACGCAGTATTTT
many	TRBV7-9	-	TRBJ2-7	CASSLNPGDEQYF	TGTGCCAGCAGCTTAAACCCGGGGGACGAGCAGTACTTC
many	TRBV20-1	-	TRBJ1-1	CSASRTGTEAFF	TGCAGTGCTAGCAGGACCGGCACTGAAGCTTTCTTT
many	TRBV6-1	-	TRBJ2-6	CASVGTASGANVLTF	TGTGCCAGCGTCGGAACTGCGTCTGGGGCCAACGTCCTGACTTTC
few	TRBV9	TRBD1	TRBJ2-3	CASSDRQGSTDTQYF	TGTGCCAGCAGTGATAGACAGGGGAGCACAGATACGCAGTATTTT